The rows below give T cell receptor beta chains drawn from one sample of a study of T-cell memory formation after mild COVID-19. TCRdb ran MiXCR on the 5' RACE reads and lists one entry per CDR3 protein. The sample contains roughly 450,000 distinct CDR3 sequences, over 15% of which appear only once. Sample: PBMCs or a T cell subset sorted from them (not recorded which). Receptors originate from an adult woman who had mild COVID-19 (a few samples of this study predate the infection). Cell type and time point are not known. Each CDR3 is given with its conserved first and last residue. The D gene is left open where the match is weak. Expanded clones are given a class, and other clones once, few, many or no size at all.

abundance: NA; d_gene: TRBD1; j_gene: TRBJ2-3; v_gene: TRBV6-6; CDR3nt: TGTGCCAGCAGTCCCTCGGGACAGCTAAGCACAGATACGCAGTATTTT; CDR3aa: CASSPSGQLSTDTQYF
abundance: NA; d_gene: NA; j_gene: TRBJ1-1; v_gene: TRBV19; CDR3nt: TGTGCCAGTAGTCCGCGGACAGTGCAAGCTGAAGCTTTCTTT; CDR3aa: CASSPRTVQAEAFF
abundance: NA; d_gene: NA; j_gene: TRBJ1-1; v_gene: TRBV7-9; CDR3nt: TGTGCCAGCAAAGGGGGGAAGCTGGGGGCTGAAGCTTTCTTT; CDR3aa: CASKGGKLGAEAFF
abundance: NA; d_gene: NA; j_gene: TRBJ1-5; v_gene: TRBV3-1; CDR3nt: TGTGCCAGCAGCTCTACAGGATATCAGCCCCAGCATTTT; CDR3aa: CASSSTGYQPQHF
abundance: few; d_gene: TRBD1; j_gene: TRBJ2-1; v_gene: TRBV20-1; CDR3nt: TGCAGTGCAACCCGGACAGGTCCCTACAATGAGCAGTTCTTC; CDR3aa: CSATRTGPYNEQFF
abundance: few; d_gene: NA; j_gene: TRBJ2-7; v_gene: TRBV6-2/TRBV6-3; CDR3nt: TGTGCCAGCACCCAACCCACGGGTCGGATCTACGAGCAGTACTTC; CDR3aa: CASTQPTGRIYEQYF
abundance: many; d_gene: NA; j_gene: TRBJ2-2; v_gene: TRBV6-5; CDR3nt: TGTGCCAGCAGCGGAACCGGCCGGCCCGGGGAGCTGTTTTTT; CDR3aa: CASSGTGRPGELFF
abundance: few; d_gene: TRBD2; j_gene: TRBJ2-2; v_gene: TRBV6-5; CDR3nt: TGTGCCAGCAGTTATCCTCGAGCGGGGACCGGGGAGCTGTTTTTT; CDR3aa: CASSYPRAGTGELFF
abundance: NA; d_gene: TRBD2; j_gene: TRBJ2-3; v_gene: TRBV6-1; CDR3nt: TGTGCCAGCAGTGGGCTAGCGGGCGGGAGCACAGATACGCAGTATTTT; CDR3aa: CASSGLAGGSTDTQYF
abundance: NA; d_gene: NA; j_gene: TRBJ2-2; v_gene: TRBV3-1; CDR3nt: TGTGCCAGCAGCCAAGTTGGGGGGGCGCGAACCGGGGAGCTGTTTTTT; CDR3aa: CASSQVGGARTGELFF
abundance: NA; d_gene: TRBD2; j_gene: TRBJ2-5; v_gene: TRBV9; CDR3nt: TGTGCCAGCAGCGTAGAAGAGGGAGGGCCCTGGGAGACCCAGTACTTC; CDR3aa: CASSVEEGGPWETQYF
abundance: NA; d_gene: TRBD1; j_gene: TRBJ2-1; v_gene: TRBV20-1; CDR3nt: TGCAGTGCTAGACGCCCTTTCGGGGACAGCTCCTACAATGAGCAGTTCTTC; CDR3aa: CSARRPFGDSSYNEQFF
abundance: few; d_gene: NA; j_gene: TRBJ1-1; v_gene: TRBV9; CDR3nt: TGTGCCAGCAGCCCGGCTGGGGGGGCTGAAGCTTTCTTT; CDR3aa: CASSPAGGAEAFF
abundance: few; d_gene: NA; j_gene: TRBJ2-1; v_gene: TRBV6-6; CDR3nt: TGTGCCAGTCAGAAGACTAGTCCCTACAATGAGCAGTTCTTC; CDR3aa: CASQKTSPYNEQFF
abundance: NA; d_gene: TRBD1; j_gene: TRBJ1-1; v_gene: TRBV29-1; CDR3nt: TGCAGCGTTGAACGCGACAGGGATTTTGAAGCTTTCTTT; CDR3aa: CSVERDRDFEAFF
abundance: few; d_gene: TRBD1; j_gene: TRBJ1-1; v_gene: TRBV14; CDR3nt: TGTGCCAGCAGCCCGAGCAGGGGGCCTCTCATGAACACTGAAGCTTTCTTT; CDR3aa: CASSPSRGPLMNTEAFF
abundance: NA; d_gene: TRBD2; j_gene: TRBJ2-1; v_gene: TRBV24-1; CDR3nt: TGTGCCACCAGTGGAGCGGGAGGGCAATACAATGAGCAGTTCTTC; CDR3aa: CATSGAGGQYNEQFF
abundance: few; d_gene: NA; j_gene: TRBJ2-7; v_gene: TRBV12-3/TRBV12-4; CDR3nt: TGTGCCAGCAGTTTACGAGGGTTCGAGCAGTACTTC; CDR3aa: CASSLRGFEQYF
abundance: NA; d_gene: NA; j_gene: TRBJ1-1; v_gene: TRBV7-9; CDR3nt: TGTGCCAGCAGCTCGCATGAAGCTTTCTTT; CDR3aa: CASSSHEAFF
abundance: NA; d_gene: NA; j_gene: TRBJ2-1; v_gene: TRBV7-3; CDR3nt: TGTGCCAGCAGCTTGGACTTCCGATTGGGGCTCAATGAGCAGTTCTTC; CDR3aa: CASSLDFRLGLNEQFF
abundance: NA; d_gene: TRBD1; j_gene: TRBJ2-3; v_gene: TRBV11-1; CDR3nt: TGTGCCAGCAGCTTAAGGACAGGGAGTCGTACGCAGTATTTT; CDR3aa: CASSLRTGSRTQYF
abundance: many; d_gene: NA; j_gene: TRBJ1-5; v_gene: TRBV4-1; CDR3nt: TGCGCCAGCAGCCAAGTGTGGGGGGGTCAGCCCCAGCATTTT; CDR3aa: CASSQVWGGQPQHF